This T cell receptor (beta chain) was sequenced during a study of blood T cell repertoires in COVID-19. For the study at large: COVID-19 samples from acute and convalescent phases originated in the United States, Italy and Spain. PBMCs, B-cell-depleted T cells, or T cells provided the cDNA or gDNA that made up the material.

This CDR3 comprises 19 residues. After removal of 1 base from V and 0 bases from J, the junction contained 11 bases not matched to a gene. Germline CDR1 is SGHAT and CDR2 is FQNNGV. Original analysis: Researchers report that nucleated cell counts were estimated from reference gene primer amplification. Sequenced by immunoSEQ multiplex PCR; TCRdb stores in-frame clones only, minus some. V and J calls and clone size are copied from that table; D and trimming were computed from the DNA. The repertoire holds 30,000 to 35,000 clones, with 83% as singletons. The J gene is TRBJ2-3, the V gene TRBV11-2, with 9 bases that match TRBD2. The sample taken for sequencing was peripheral blood. The sequence was obtained from a man over 45 with acute or convalescent COVID-19. CDR3 sequence (DNA): TGTGCCAGCAGCTTAGTGAGTGGTAGCGGGGGATCTAGCACAGATACGCAGTATTTT. It encodes CASSLVSGSGGSSTDTQYF.